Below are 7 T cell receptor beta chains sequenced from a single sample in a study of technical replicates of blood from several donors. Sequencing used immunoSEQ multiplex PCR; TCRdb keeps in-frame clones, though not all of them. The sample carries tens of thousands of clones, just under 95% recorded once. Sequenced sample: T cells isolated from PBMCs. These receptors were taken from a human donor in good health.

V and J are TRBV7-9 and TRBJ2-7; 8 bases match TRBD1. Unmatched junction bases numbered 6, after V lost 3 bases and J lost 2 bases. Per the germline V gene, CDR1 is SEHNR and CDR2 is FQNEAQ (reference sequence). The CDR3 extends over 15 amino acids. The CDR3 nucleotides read TGTGCCAGCAGCTTGCCCGGGACAGGTACCTACGAGCAGTACTTC. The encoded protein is CASSLPGTGTYEQYF.

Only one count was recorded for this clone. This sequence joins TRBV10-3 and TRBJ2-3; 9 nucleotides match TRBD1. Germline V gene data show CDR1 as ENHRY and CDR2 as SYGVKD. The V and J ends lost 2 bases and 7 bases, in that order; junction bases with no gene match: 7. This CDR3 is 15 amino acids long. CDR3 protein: CAISEAGTGKYTQYF. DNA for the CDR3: TGTGCCATCAGTGAGGCGGGGACAGGGAAATATACGCAGTATTTT.

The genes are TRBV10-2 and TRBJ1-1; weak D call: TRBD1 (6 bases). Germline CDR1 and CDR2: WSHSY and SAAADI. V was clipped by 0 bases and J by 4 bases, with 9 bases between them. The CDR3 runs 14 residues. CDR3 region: CASSESTGSTEAFF. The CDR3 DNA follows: TGCGCCAGCAGTGAGTCTACAGGGAGCACTGAAGCTTTCTTT.

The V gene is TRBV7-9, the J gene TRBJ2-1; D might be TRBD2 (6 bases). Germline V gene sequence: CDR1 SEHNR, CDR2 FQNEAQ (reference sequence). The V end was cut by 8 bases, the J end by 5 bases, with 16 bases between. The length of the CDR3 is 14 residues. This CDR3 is CASLNLADHNEQFF. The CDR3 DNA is TGTGCCAGCCTAAACTTAGCGGACCACAATGAGCAGTTCTTC.

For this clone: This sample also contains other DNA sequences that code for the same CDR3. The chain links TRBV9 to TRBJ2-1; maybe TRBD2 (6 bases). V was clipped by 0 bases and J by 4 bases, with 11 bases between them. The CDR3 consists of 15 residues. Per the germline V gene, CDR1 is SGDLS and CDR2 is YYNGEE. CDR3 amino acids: CASSVGSGAYNEQFF. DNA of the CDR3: TGTGCCAGCAGCGTAGGTAGCGGAGCATACAATGAGCAGTTCTTC.

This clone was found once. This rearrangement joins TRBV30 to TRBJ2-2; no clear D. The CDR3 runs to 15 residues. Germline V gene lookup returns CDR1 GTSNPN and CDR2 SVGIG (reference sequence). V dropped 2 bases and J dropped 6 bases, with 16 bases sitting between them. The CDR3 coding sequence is TGTGCCTGGAGTACCGACCGGGTCGGCGCCGGGGAGCTGTTTTTT. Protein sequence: CAWSTDRVGAGELFF. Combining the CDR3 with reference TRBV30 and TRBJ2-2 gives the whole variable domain SQTIHQWPATLVQPVGSPLSLECTVEGTSNPNLYWYRQAAGRGLQLLFYSVGIGQISSEVPQNLSASRPQDRQFILSSKKLLLSDSGFYLCAWSTDRVGAGELFFGEGSRLTVL.

DNA for the CDR3: TGTGCCAGCAGCTCCGGGGACAGGACATACGAGCAGTACTTC. Amino acids: CASSSGDRTYEQYF. The chain recombines TRBV11-2 with TRBJ2-7; 8 nucleotides line up with TRBD1. J lost 4 bases, V lost 4 bases, and 6 bases had no gene match. The CDR3 covers 14 residues. The germline V gene encodes CDR1 SGHAT and CDR2 FQNNGV.